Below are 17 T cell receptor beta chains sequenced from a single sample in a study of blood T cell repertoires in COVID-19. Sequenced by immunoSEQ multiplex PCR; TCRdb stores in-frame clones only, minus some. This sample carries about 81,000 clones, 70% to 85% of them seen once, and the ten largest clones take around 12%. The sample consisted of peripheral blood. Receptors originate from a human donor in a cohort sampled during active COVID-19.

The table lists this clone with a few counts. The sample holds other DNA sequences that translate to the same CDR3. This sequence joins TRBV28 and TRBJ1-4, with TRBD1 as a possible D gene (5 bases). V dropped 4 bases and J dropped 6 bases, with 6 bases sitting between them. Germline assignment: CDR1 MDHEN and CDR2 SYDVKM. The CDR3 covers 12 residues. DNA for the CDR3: TGTGCCAGCAGTTCCAGGGATGAAAAACTGTTTTTT. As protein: CASSSRDEKLFF. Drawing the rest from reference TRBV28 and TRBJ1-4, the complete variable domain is DVKVTQSSRYLVKRTGEKVFLECVQDMDHENMFWYRQDPGLGLRLIYFSYDVKMKEKGDIPEGYSVSREKKERFSLILESASTNQTSMYLCASSSRDEKLFFGSGTQLSVL.

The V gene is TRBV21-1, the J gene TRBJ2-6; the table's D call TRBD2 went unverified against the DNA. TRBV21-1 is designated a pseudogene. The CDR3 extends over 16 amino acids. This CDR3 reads CRAPRYTSSGANVLTF. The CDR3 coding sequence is TGCCGCGCTCCGCGCTATACTAGCTCTGGGGCCAACGTCCTGACTTTC.

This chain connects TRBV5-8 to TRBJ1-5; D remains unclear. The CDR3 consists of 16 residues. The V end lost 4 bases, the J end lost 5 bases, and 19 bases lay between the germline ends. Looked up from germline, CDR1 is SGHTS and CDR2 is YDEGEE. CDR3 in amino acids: CASSLEWKEADQPQHF. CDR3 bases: TGTGCCAGCAGCCTCGAGTGGAAGGAGGCGGATCAGCCCCAGCATTTT.

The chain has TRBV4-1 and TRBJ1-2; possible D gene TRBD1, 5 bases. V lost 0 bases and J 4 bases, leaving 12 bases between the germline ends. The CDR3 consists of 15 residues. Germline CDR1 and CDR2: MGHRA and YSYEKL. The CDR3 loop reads CASSQDRQLIYGYTF. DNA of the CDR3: TGCGCCAGCAGCCAAGATCGACAGCTCATCTATGGCTACACCTTC.

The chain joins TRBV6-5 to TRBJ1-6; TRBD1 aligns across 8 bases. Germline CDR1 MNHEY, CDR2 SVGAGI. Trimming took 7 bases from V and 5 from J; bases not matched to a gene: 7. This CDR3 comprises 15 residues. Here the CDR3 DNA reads TGTGCCAGCATTAGACAGGGGTTTGATAATTCACCCCTCCACTTT. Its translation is CASIRQGFDNSPLHF.

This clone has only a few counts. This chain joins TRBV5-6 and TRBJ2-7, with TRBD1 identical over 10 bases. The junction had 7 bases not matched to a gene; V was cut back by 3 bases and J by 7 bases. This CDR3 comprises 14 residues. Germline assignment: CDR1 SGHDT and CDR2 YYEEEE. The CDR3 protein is CASSWGTGAGEQYF. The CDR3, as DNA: TGTGCCAGCAGCTGGGGGACAGGGGCCGGGGAGCAGTACTTC. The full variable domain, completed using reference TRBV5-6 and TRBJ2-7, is DAGVTQSPTHLIKTRGQQVTLRCSPKSGHDTVSWYQQALGQGPQFIFQYYEEEERQRGNFPDRFSGHQFPNYSSELNVNALLLGDSALYLCASSWGTGAGEQYFGPGTRLTVT.

The CDR3 spells CASSLEAGATDTQYF. The CDR3 DNA sequence: TGTGCCAGCAGCTTGGAGGCGGGGGCAACAGATACGCAGTATTTT. The rearrangement uses TRBV5-4 and TRBJ2-3; maybe TRBD2 (7 bases). The CDR3 is 15 amino acids. Per germline, CDR1 SGHNT and CDR2 YYREEE (reference sequence). V was clipped by 0 bases and J by 3 bases, with 11 bases between them. Based on the CDR3 plus reference TRBV5-4 and TRBJ2-3, the full variable domain is ETGVTQSPTHLIKTRGQQVTLRCSSQSGHNTVSWYQQALGQGPQFIFQYYREEENGRGNFPPRFSGLQFPNYSSELNVNALELDDSALYLCASSLEAGATDTQYFGPGTRLTVL.

CDR3 bases: TGTGCCAGCAGCTTGGGGGGACAGGGAGATTATGGCTACACCTTC. Translated, it gives CASSLGGQGDYGYTF. The genes are TRBV5-4 and TRBJ1-2; 9 nucleotides align to TRBD1. The V gene end was trimmed by 0 bases and the J gene end by 5 bases; junction bases not matched to a gene: 5. Germline V gene sequence: CDR1 SGHNT, CDR2 YYREEE (reference sequence). The CDR3 totals 15 residues.

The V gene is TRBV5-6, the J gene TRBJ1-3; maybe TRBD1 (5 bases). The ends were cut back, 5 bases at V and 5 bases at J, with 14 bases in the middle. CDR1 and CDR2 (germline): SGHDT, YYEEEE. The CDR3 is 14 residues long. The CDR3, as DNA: TGTGCCAGCAGTCTGGGGGACTTGCGAAACACCATATATTTT. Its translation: CASSLGDLRNTIYF.

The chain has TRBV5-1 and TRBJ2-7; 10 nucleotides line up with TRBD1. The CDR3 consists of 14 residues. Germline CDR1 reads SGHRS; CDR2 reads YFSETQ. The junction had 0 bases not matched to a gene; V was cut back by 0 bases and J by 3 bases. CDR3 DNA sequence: TGCGCCAGCAGCTTGGGGACAGGGGGCTACGAGCAGTACTTC. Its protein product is CASSLGTGGYEQYF.

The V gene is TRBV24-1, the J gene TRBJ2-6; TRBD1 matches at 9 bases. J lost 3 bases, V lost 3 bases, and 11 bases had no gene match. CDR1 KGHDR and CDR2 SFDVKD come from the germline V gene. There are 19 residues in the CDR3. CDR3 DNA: TGTGCCACCAGTGATAACCTAGGGACAGGGTATTATGGGGCCAACGTCCTGACTTTC. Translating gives CATSDNLGTGYYGANVLTF.

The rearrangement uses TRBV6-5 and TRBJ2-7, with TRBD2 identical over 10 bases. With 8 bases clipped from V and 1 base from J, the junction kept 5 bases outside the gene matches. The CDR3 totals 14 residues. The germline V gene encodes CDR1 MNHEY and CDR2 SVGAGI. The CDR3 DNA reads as TGTGCCAGCTTTTTAGCGGGGGGATCCTACGAGCAGTACTTC. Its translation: CASFLAGGSYEQYF.

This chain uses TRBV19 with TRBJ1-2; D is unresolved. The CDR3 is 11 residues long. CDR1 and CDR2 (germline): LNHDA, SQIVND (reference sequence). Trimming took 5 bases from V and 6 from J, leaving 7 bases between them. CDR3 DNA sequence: TGTGCCAGTAGTGATTGGCATGGCTACACCTTC. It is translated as CASSDWHGYTF.

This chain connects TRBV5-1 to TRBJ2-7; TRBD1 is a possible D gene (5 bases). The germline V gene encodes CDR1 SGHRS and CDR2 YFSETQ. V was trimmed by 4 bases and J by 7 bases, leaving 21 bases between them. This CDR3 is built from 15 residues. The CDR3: CASSPRTDTSREQYF. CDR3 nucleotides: TGCGCCAGCAGCCCTAGGACGGACACCTCTCGGGAGCAGTACTTC.

The CDR3 region has the DNA TGTGCCAGCAGTTTAGGGGTACAGGGGACAACTAACTATGGCTACACCTTC. It yields the protein CASSLGVQGTTNYGYTF. This chain links TRBV27 with TRBJ1-2; 7 bases agree with TRBD1. Trimming at V came to 2 bases and at J to 0 bases, leaving 9 bases not matched to a gene. Germline V lookup: CDR1 MNHEY, CDR2 SMNVEV (reference sequence). The CDR3 is made up of 17 amino acids.

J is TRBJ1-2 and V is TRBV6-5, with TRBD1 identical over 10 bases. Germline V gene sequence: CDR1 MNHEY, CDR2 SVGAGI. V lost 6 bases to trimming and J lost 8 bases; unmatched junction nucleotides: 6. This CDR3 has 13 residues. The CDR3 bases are TGTGCCAGCAGCCGGGACAGGGGTGACGGCTACACCTTC. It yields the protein CASSRDRGDGYTF.

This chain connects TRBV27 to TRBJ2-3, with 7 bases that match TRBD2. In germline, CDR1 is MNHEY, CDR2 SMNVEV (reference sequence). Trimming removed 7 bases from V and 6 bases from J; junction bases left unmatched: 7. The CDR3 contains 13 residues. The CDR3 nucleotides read TGTGCCAGCAAACCCTTGGGGGGGGATACGCAGTATTTT. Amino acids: CASKPLGGDTQYF.